The sequence of this T cell receptor beta chain was determined in a study of somatic mutations in cytotoxic T cells in rheumatoid arthritis. For the study at large: At nearly 100% purity, some V beta antibody-stained T-cell populations were flow-sorted, and these included V beta1+ cells that were sequenced for TCRB. Study-wide results and limits: A finding that went unadjusted for multiple comparisons was the slight underrepresentation of TRBV07 in rheumatoid arthritis patients.

Repertoires were generated with immunoSEQ multiplex PCR, while TCRdb's copy carries only in-frame clones and drops some. The sample holds 20,000 or so clones, over 75% seen once. Comment on this clone: Its antigen is unknown.

This CDR3 spans 15 amino acids. Trimming cost V 4 bases and J 0 bases, with 10 bases left between them. Germline lookup yields CDR1 SEHNR and CDR2 FQNEAQ (reference sequence). The source is a woman between 50 and 59 years old in good health. The J gene is TRBJ2-1, the V gene TRBV7-9, with D uncertain. Material for sequencing was CD8+ T cells sorted from blood. CDR3 sequence: CASSSTRSSYNEQFF. CDR3 DNA: TGTGCCAGCAGCTCGACCCGCAGCTCCTACAATGAGCAGTTCTTC.